Listed below are T cell receptor beta chains from one sample, sequenced in a study of graft-versus-host responses after intestinal transplantation. Libraries were prepared by immunoSEQ multiplex PCR; TCRdb keeps only in-frame clonotypes and omits some of them. Seen here are fewer than 120,000 clones, over 85% observed once, and the top ten hold around 0.55%. These receptors' targets are unknown. The source material was unstimulated CD8+ T cells sorted from spleen or lymph node cells, sampled before intestinal transplant. These receptors were taken from a human donor who received an intestinal transplant. The CDR3 runs from the conserved cysteine through the conserved F or W. D genes are given only for firm matches.

TRBV10-3	TRBJ2-4	TRBD2	CAISDPGGGPGAKNIQYF	TGTGCCATCAGTGACCCCGGGGGGGGGCCGGGCGCCAAAAACATTCAGTACTTC
TRBV13	TRBJ2-1	TRBD2	CASSPGLAGWNEQFF	TGTGCCAGCAGCCCCGGGCTAGCGGGTTGGAATGAGCAGTTCTTC
TRBV30	TRBJ2-3	NA	CACLWVDTQYF	TGTGCCTGCCTTTGGGTAGATACGCAGTATTTT
TRBV5-4	TRBJ2-7	NA	CASSSNGTPFYEQYF	TGTGCCAGCAGCTCGAACGGGACTCCATTCTACGAGCAGTACTTC
TRBV29-1	TRBJ2-5	TRBD1	CSGTGGQETQYF	TGCAGCGGGACAGGGGGCCAAGAGACCCAGTACTTC
TRBV5-4	TRBJ2-2	NA	CASSLIPGELFF	TGTGCCAGCAGCTTAATACCCGGGGAGCTGTTTTTT
TRBV9	TRBJ2-1	NA	CASSVCCGQGYNEQFF	TGTGCCAGCAGCGTATGTTGTGGGCAGGGCTACAATGAGCAGTTCTTC
TRBV2	TRBJ1-5	TRBD1	CASSETMGRDRSNQPQHF	TGTGCCAGCAGTGAAACTATGGGCAGGGACAGAAGCAATCAGCCCCAGCATTTT
TRBV9	TRBJ2-1	NA	CASSTRLGDEQFF	TGTGCCAGCAGCACCCGGTTAGGGGATGAGCAGTTCTTC
TRBV7-3	TRBJ2-3	NA	CASSRSGGGTDTQYF	TGTGCCAGCAGCCGTAGCGGAGGAGGGACAGATACGCAGTATTTT
TRBV7-8	TRBJ1-1	NA	CASSDRTANTEAFF	TGTGCCAGCAGCGATAGGACGGCGAACACTGAAGCTTTTTTT
TRBV5-1	TRBJ2-1	NA	CASSLGQLLLTSYNEQFF	TGCGCCAGCAGCTTGGGACAGCTGCTCCTAACCTCCTACAATGAGCAGTTCTTC
TRBV6-6	TRBJ2-1	NA	CASTFLRGTPTGEQFF	TGTGCCAGCACTTTCTTACGTGGGACGCCCACAGGTGAGCAGTTCTTC
TRBV7-9	TRBJ2-7	NA	CASSLSTAYEQYF	TGTGCCAGCAGCTTATCGACAGCCTACGAGCAGTACTTC
TRBV7-9	TRBJ2-1	TRBD2	CASSSPTSGRGNEQFF	TGTGCCAGCAGCTCCCCGACTAGCGGGAGGGGTAATGAGCAGTTCTTC